Below, 20 T cell receptor beta chains from the same sample are listed, as sequenced in a study of blood T cells in healthy people across ages. The second PCR ran roughly 7 to 12 cycles with a sample-barcoded 5' primer and J-beta primers. From the 5' RACE reads, TCRdb called clonotypes with MiXCR, one entry per CDR3 protein. The profile shows hundreds of thousands of distinct CDR3 sequences, 49% of them singletons. Material: blood. The receptor set was obtained from a woman aged 55-75 years in good health.

The rearrangement joins TRBV6-6 to TRBJ2-7, with no clear D. V lost 2 bases to trimming and J lost 0 bases, with 8 bases between them. CDR3 size: 14 residues. In germline, CDR1 is MNHNY, CDR2 SVGAGI (reference sequence). This chain's CDR3 is CASSYGRYSYEQYF. The CDR3 DNA reads as TGTGCCAGCAGTTACGGGCGGTACTCCTACGAGCAGTACTTC.

The genes are TRBV24-1 and TRBJ2-1, with 9 nucleotides matching TRBD1. There are 17 residues in the CDR3. The trim removed 3 bases at V and 4 bases at J, leaving 9 bases unmatched. Germline lookup yields CDR1 KGHDR and CDR2 SFDVKD. The chain's CDR3 is CATSDPAPGQGYNEQFF. The DNA for the CDR3 is TGTGCCACCAGTGATCCTGCACCGGGACAGGGATACAATGAGCAGTTCTTC.

The chain uses TRBV7-2 and TRBJ2-3; 8 positions agree with TRBD2. Losses at the gene ends were 3 bases for V and 2 bases for J; bases not matched to a gene: 10. The CDR3 is 17 residues long. Germline values: CDR1 SGHTA, CDR2 FQGNSA. The CDR3 sequence: CASSLGLSGGPTDTQYF. Here the CDR3 DNA reads TGTGCCAGCAGCTTGGGACTTTCGGGAGGGCCCACAGATACGCAGTATTTT.

This clonotype was counted only a few times. The V gene is TRBV20-1, the J gene TRBJ2-3; 14 nucleotides line up with TRBD2. The CDR3 runs 16 residues. From germline, CDR1 is DFQATT and CDR2 SNEGSKA (reference sequence). The J segment lost 1 base and the V segment lost 5 bases, leaving 5 bases of the junction unmatched. Written as DNA, the CDR3 is TGCAGTGCTCCGGGACTAGCGGGGGCCGGCACAGATACGCAGTATTTT. Translated: CSAPGLAGAGTDTQYF.

CDR3 region: CASSFRPRAGEQYF. The CDR3 bases are TGTGCCAGCAGCTTTCGCCCCAGGGCGGGCGAGCAGTACTTC. This sequence joins TRBV7-2 and TRBJ2-7; D may correspond to TRBD1 or TRBD2 (5 bases each). Germline V CDR1 and CDR2: SGHTA, FQGNSA. CDR3 length: 14 residues. The V end was cut by 3 bases, the J end by 6 bases, with 15 bases between.

This chain connects TRBV7-2 to TRBJ2-1; D might be TRBD1 (5 bases). The germline gives CDR1 SGHTA, CDR2 FQGNSA. The V end was cut by 5 bases, the J end by 3 bases, with 17 bases between. The CDR3 extends over 16 amino acids. The CDR3 DNA is TGTGCCAGCAGCACTCACTCAAGGGGTATCTACAATGAGCAGTTCTTC. This gives the protein CASSTHSRGIYNEQFF.

This clonotype was seen only a few times. V usage is TRBV12-3 or TRBV12-4 and J usage is TRBJ2-5; no reliable D call. CDR3 length: 11 amino acids. V lost 6 bases and J lost 4, with 6 bases in between. CDR3 in amino acids: CASRGPETQYF. The CDR3, as DNA: TGTGCCAGCAGGGGCCCAGAGACCCAGTACTTC.

A note on this clonotype: The germline gene is not matched at one end of the junction; a read error may be the cause. V gene TRBV5-1 combines with J gene TRBJ2-1; possibly TRBD1 or TRBD2 for D (6 bases each). Germline-derived CDR1 and CDR2 are SGHRS and YFSETQ. CDR3 length: 13 amino acids. The chain's CDR3 is CAGSWGADNEQFF. The CDR3 region has the DNA TGCGCCGGCAGTTGGGGGGCGGACAATGAGCAGTTCTTC.

This chain links TRBV28 with TRBJ2-1, with TRBD1 matching 7 bases. The J call is uncertain, as TRBJ2-7 better fits the DNA end. Germline loops: CDR1 MDHEN, CDR2 SYDVKM. This CDR3 has 14 amino acids. CDR3 loop: CASSGSQGRHEQYF. The CDR3 nucleotides read TGTGCCAGCAGTGGTTCACAGGGGAGACACGAGCAGTACTTC.

This clonotype has a handful of counts. This chain joins TRBV3-1 and TRBJ2-7, with unresolved D. Trimming stripped 3 bases from V and 2 bases from J, with 8 bases between. CDR1 is LGHDT, CDR2 YNNKEL, per germline (reference sequence). There are 13 residues in the CDR3. The CDR3 nucleotides are TGTGCCAGCAGCCATTTACGGGCCTACGAGCAGTACTTC. Amino acids: CASSHLRAYEQYF.

This clonotype was seen a few times. The genes are TRBV7-2 and TRBJ2-1, with TRBD2 as a possible D gene (5 bases). V was shortened by 5 bases and J by 6 bases, with 14 bases between the two germline ends. There are 14 residues in the CDR3. The germline V gene has CDR1 SGHTA and CDR2 FQGNSA. The CDR3 DNA reads TGTGCCAGCAGCCCCGCTAGCAGCTCCAATGAGCAGTTCTTC. This codes for CASSPASSSNEQFF.

CDR3 amino acids: CSVRGVFRGTEAFF. For the CDR3, the DNA is TGCAGCGTCCGGGGAGTGTTTCGGGGCACTGAAGCTTTCTTT. The V gene is TRBV29-1, the J gene TRBJ1-1; D unclear. Germline assignment: CDR1 SQVTM and CDR2 ANQGSEA. Trimming cost V 6 bases and J 4 bases, with 18 bases left between them. The CDR3 spans 14 residues.

The chain joins TRBV20-1 to TRBJ1-2; 10 positions match TRBD1. Germline CDR1 is DFQATT and CDR2 is SNEGSKA (reference sequence). V trimming: 6 bases; J trimming: 6 bases; junction bases outside the gene matches: 7. The CDR3 totals 13 residues. The CDR3 is CSAQDRGRHGYTF. DNA for the CDR3: TGCAGTGCCCAAGACAGGGGGCGCCATGGCTACACCTTC.

V is TRBV20-1 and J is TRBJ2-1; 7 bases line up with TRBD2. Germline CDR1 reads DFQATT; CDR2 reads SNEGSKA (reference sequence). This CDR3 contains 14 residues. Losses at the gene ends were 2 bases for V and 7 bases for J; bases not matched to a gene: 8. The CDR3 DNA reads TGCAGTGCTAGAAGGGCGGGAGTCCGGAATGAGCAGTTCTTC. As protein: CSARRAGVRNEQFF.

V and J are TRBV11-2 and TRBJ2-5; 15 positions agree with TRBD2. The CDR3 runs 16 residues. Germline V CDR1 and CDR2: SGHAT, FQNNGV. V dropped 5 bases and J dropped 5; count of bases not matched to a gene: 6. DNA of the CDR3: TGTGCCAGCAGCGCGGGACTAGCGGGAGGCTATGAGACCCAGTACTTC. Translated: CASSAGLAGGYETQYF.

This chain connects TRBV7-2 to TRBJ2-1; D tentatively fits TRBD1 or TRBD2 (5 bases each). The V and J ends lost 1 base and 3 bases respectively, with 10 bases between them. This CDR3 region has 15 residues. Germline loops: CDR1 SGHTA, CDR2 FQGNSA. CDR3 protein: CASSLETGGYNEQFF. The CDR3 DNA reads TGTGCCAGCAGCTTAGAAACAGGAGGCTACAATGAGCAGTTCTTC.

The gene calls are TRBV15 and TRBJ2-3, with D possibly TRBD2 on 6 matching bases. The CDR3 has 15 residues. From germline, CDR1 is LNHNV and CDR2 YYDKDF (reference sequence). Trimming took off 1 base at V and 1 base at J, with 9 bases between the two ends. CDR3 DNA sequence: TGTGCCACCAGCAGAGTAGCGGCCCGCACAGATACGCAGTATTTT. Its protein is CATSRVAARTDTQYF.

The genes are TRBV12-3 or TRBV12-4 and TRBJ1-1; TRBD1 aligns across 9 bases. The CDR3 runs 16 residues. The V gene end was trimmed by 6 bases and the J gene end by 8 bases; junction bases not matched to a gene: 16. The CDR3 loop reads CASRAPLTGGGWEAFF. The CDR3 DNA reads as TGTGCCAGCAGGGCTCCGCTGACAGGGGGAGGATGGGAAGCTTTCTTT.

This chain links TRBV4-3 with TRBJ2-5, with TRBD2 matching over 13 bases. Unmatched junction bases numbered 8, after V lost 4 bases and J lost 0 bases. Germline V gene sequence: CDR1 LGHNA, CDR2 YSLEER. The CDR3 loop spans 18 amino acids. The CDR3 here is CASSPGTSGTNYQETQYF. The CDR3 region has the DNA TGCGCCAGCAGCCCTGGGACTAGCGGGACCAACTACCAAGAGACCCAGTACTTC.

The V call is TRBV5-1, the J call TRBJ2-5; TRBD1 matches 7 bases. Germline V gene sequence: CDR1 SGHRS, CDR2 YFSETQ. Trimming cost V 2 bases and J 1 base; bases outside gene matches: 8. CDR3 length equals 16 residues. As DNA, the CDR3 is TGCGCCAGCAGCTTACGAACAGGGGCTATCCAAGAGACCCAGTACTTC. It yields the protein CASSLRTGAIQETQYF.